In its sample, the clone carrying this T cell receptor (beta chain) was seen a few times. What it recognizes is unknown. Time point denoted: sample taken at primary tumor resection. From tumor, nontumor lung or frozen PBMC, whole RNA was taken unsorted for sequencing. Samples were donated by 72 untreated early-stage non-small cell lung cancer patients. Germline V gene data show CDR1 as SGHVS and CDR2 as FQNEAQ. Trimming removed 1 base at V and 2 bases at J, with 11 bases between. The CDR3 loop spans 16 amino acids. On each TCR cDNA molecule, a unique molecular identifier was present. TCRdb called the 5' RACE reads again in MiXCR, with one record for every CDR3 protein. The sample contains around 40,000 distinct CDR3 sequences, approximately 6.3% of which appear only once. This sample is drawn from a study of spatial heterogeneity in lung cancer. Study at large: There were, on average, more than 9.5 raw-read appearances for each unique TCR and UMI combination. Study-level findings and limits: Relative to follow-up, resection was when ubiquitous expanded tumor TCRs appeared more in blood.

Here the sequenced sample was PBMCs, taken at surgery. This receptor was obtained from a male donor with early-stage non-small cell lung cancer. This rearrangement joins TRBV7-8 to TRBJ1-4; no firm D call. DNA of the CDR3: TGTGCCAGCAGCTTAGGCGTGACACAGACTAATGAAAAACTGTTTTTT. Translating it yields CASSLGVTQTNEKLFF.